This paragraph covers one T cell receptor (beta chain) sequence. What it binds is not known. As every portion of the isolated RNA was reverse transcribed, the sequencing read expressed TCRB transcripts. Clones were read by immunoSEQ multiplex PCR, and TCRdb kept only the in-frame ones, dropping some. The sample records around 99,000 clones, about 40% being singletons. This record comes from a study of beta chain features in type 1 diabetes. Study-level results: TCRB repertoires of naive, central memory and Treg cells appeared more similar among patients than among healthy donors.

This TCR was recovered from a woman aged 18-30 years in good health. Sequenced sample: stem cell memory CD4+ T cells from blood.

The CDR3 spells CASSQLTHSGPGTQYF. CDR3 DNA: TGTGCCAGCAGCCAACTGACTCATAGCGGACCCGGGACCCAGTACTTC. The genes are TRBV14 and TRBJ2-5; perhaps TRBD2 as D (6 bases). The germline CDR1 and CDR2 sequences are SGHDN and FVKESK. V shed 2 bases and J shed 7 bases, with 20 bases lying between them. The CDR3 is 16 residues long. Drawing the rest from reference TRBV14 and TRBJ2-5, the complete variable domain is EAGVTQFPSHSVIEKGQTVTLRCDPISGHDNLYWYRRVMGKEIKFLLHFVKESKQDESGMPNNRFLAERTGGTYSTLKVQPAELEDSGVYFCASSQLTHSGPGTQYFGPGTRLLVL.